This T cell receptor (beta chain) originates from a study of T cell changes during pregnancy in multiple sclerosis. The V and J ends lost 0 bases and 3 bases respectively, with 15 bases between them. Germline V lookup: CDR1 LNHDA, CDR2 SQIVND (reference sequence). CDR3 size: 16 residues. TCRdb's table, derived via immunoSEQ multiplex PCR, lists solely in-frame clones and lacks some. The sample holds under 60,000 clones, around 94% seen once. The starting material was CD4+ T cells from peripheral blood mononuclear cells, obtained in the third trimester of pregnancy. The V and J genes are TRBV19 and TRBJ2-7; a possible D gene is TRBD2 (5 bases). The source is a female donor with multiple sclerosis, enrolled in a pregnancy study. This chain's CDR3 is CASSIDLNFGIYEQYF. The DNA for the CDR3 is TGTGCCAGTAGTATAGATTTAAACTTCGGGATCTACGAGCAGTACTTC. Drawing the rest from reference TRBV19 and TRBJ2-7, the complete variable domain is DGGITQSPKYLFRKEGQNVTLSCEQNLNHDAMYWYRQDPGQGLRLIYYSQIVNDFQKGDIAEGYSVSREKKESFPLTVTSAQKNPTAFYLCASSIDLNFGIYEQYFGPGTRLTVT.